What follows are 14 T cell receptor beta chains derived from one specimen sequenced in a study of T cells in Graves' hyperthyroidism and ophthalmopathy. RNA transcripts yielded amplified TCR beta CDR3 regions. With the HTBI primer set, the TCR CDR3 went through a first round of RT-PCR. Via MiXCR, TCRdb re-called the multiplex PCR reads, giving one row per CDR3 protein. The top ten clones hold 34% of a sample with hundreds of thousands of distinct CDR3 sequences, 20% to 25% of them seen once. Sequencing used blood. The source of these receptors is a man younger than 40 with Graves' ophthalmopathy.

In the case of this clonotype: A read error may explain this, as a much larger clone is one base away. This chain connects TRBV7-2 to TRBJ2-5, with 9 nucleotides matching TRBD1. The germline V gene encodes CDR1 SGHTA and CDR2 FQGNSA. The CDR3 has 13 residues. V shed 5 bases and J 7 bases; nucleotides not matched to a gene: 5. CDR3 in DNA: TGTGCCAGCAGCCGGGACAGGGAAGGGACCCAGTACTTC. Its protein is CASSRDREGTQYF.

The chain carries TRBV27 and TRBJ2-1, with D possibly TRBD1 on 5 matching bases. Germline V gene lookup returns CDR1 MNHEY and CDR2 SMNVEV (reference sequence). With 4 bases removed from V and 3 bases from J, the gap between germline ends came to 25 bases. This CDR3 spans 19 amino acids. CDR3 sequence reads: CASSSSDPVGANNYNEQFF. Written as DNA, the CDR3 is TGTGCCAGCAGTTCATCCGACCCAGTTGGGGCCAATAACTACAATGAGCAGTTCTTC.

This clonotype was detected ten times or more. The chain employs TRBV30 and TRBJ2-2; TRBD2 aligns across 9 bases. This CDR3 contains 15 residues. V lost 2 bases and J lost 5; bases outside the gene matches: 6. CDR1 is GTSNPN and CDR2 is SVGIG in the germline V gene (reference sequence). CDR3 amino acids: CAWSYSGSRTGELFF. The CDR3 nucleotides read TGTGCCTGGAGTTATAGCGGGAGTCGGACCGGGGAGCTGTTTTTT. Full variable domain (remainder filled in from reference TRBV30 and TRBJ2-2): SQTIHQWPATLVQPVGSPLSLECTVEGTSNPNLYWYRQAAGRGLQLLFYSVGIGQISSEVPQNLSASRPQDRQFILSSKKLLLSDSGFYLCAWSYSGSRTGELFFGEGSRLTVL.

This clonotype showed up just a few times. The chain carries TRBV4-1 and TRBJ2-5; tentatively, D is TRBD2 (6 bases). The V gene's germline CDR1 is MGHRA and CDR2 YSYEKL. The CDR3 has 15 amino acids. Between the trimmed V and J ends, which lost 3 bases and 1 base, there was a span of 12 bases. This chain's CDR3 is CASSHLGTLQETQYF. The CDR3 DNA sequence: TGCGCCAGCAGCCATCTCGGGACTCTCCAAGAGACCCAGTACTTC.

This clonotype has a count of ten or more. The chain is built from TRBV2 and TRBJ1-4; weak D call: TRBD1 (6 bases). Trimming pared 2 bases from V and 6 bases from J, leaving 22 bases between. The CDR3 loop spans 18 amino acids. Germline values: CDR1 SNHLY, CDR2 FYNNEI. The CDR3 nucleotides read TGTGCCAGCAGTGAACCTAGATCAGGGGCGGCGGGAGATGAAAAACTGTTTTTT. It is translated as CASSEPRSGAAGDEKLFF. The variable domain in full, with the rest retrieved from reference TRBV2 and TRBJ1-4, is EPEVTQTPSHQVTQMGQEVILRCVPISNHLYFYWYRQILGQKVEFLVSFYNNEISEKSEIFDDQFSVERPDGSNFTLKIRSTKLEDSAMYFCASSEPRSGAAGDEKLFFGSGTQLSVL.

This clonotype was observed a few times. The CDR3 reads CASSLRRASANNEQFF. Here the CDR3 DNA reads TGTGCCAGCAGCTTAAGGAGGGCTAGCGCCAACAATGAGCAGTTCTTC. This chain joins TRBV11-2 and TRBJ2-1; tentatively, D is TRBD2 (6 bases). Trimming shortened V by 2 bases and J by 5 bases, and 16 bases separated the two germline ends. The CDR3 is 16 amino acids. CDR1 and CDR2 from the germline V gene are SGHAT and FQNNGV.

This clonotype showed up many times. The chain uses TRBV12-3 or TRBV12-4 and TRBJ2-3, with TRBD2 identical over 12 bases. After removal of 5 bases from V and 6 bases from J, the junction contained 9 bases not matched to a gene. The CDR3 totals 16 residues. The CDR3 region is CASSLTWTSGKDTQYF. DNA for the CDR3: TGTGCCAGCAGTCTTACCTGGACTAGCGGGAAGGATACGCAGTATTTT.

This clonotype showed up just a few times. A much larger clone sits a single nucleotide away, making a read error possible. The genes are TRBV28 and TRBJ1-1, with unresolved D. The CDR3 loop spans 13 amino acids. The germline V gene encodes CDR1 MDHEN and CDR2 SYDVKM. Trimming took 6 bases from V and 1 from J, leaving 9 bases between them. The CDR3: CASSFDTNTEAFF. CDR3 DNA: TGTGCCAGCAGCTTCGATACGAACACTGAAGCTTTCTTT.

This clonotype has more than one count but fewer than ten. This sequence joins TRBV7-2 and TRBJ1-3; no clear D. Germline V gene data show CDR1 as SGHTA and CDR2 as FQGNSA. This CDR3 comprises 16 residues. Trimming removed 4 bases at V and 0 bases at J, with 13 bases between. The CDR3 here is CASSSPPEPSGNTIYF. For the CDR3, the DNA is TGTGCCAGCAGCTCCCCTCCTGAGCCCTCTGGAAACACCATATATTTT.

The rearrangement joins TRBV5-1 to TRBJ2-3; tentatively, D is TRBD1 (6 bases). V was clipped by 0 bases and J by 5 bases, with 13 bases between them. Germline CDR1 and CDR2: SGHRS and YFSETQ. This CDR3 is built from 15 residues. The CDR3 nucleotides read TGCGCCAGCAGCTTGGCCTTAGGACAGCTAGATACGCAGTATTTT. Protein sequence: CASSLALGQLDTQYF.

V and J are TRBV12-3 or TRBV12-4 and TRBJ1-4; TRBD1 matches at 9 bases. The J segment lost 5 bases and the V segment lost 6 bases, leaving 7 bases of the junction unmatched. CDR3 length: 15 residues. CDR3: CASSEHGTGNEKLFF. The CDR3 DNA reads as TGTGCCAGCAGCGAGCATGGGACAGGGAATGAAAAACTGTTTTTT.

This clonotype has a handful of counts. CDR3 coding DNA: TGCAGTGCTAGAGGTGGACAGGGGGACGCTGAAGCTTTCTTT. Its translation is CSARGGQGDAEAFF. The chain recombines TRBV20-1 with TRBJ1-1; TRBD1 agrees at 10 bases. Germline V lookup: CDR1 DFQATT, CDR2 SNEGSKA (reference sequence). J lost 6 bases, V lost 1 base, and 5 bases had no gene match. The CDR3 spans 14 residues.

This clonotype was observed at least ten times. CDR3 amino acids: CASSLTTGGRQPQHF. The DNA of the CDR3 is TGTGCCAGCAGTTTAACGACAGGGGGCCGTCAGCCCCAGCATTTT. The V and J genes are TRBV28 and TRBJ1-5; 10 bases align to TRBD1. The length of the CDR3 is 15 residues. Germline V CDR1 and CDR2: MDHEN, SYDVKM. After removal of 2 bases from V and 6 bases from J, the junction contained 4 bases not matched to a gene.

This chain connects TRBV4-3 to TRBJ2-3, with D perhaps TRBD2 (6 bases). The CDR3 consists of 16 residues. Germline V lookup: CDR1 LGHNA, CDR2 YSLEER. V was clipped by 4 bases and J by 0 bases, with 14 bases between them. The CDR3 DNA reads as TGCGCCAGCAGCCTTAGGGGAGGCGGGAGCACAGATACGCAGTATTTT. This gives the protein CASSLRGGGSTDTQYF.